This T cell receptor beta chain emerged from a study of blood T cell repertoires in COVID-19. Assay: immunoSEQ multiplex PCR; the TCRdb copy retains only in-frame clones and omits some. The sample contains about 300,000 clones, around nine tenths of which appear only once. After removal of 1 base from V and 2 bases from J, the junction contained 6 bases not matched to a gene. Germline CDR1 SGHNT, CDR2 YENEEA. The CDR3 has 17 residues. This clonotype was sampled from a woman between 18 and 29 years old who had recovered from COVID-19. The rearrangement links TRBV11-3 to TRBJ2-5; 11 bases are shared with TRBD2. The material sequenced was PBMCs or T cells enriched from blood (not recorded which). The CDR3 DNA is TGTGCCAGCAGCTTAGGGCCGGGACTAGCGGTACAAGAGACCCAGTACTTC. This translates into CASSLGPGLAVQETQYF.